This T cell receptor (beta chain) was recorded in a study of blood T cell repertoires in COVID-19. Those enrolled, adults aged about 18 to 89 years, came from 24 US areas. This CDR3 region has 11 residues. V was cut by 8 bases and J by 8 bases, with 12 bases left in between. CDR1 and CDR2 (germline): MDHEN, SYDVKM. Clones were sequenced by immunoSEQ multiplex PCR, and TCRdb holds only the in-frame ones, with some missing. This table holds some 210,000 clones, 87% found once. Sequencing was done on a sample of PBMCs or T cells enriched from blood (not recorded which). This chain connects TRBV28 to TRBJ1-1; D remains ambiguous. The receptor comes from a man younger than 30 with acute COVID-19. The CDR3: CASGLRNEAFF. CDR3 nucleotide sequence: TGTGCCAGCGGACTCCGGAACGAAGCTTTCTTT.